Presented here are 6 T cell receptor beta chains from one specimen sequenced in a study of cytomegalovirus exposure and HLA in healthy donors. The PCR ran on 60 Vbeta and 13 Jbeta primers. Profiled with immunoSEQ multiplex PCR; TCRdb holds only in-frame clones, not every one. The data hold roughly 100,000 clones, with about four fifths observed a single time. Specimen: PBMCs. The receptors stem from a man younger than 45 in good health and CMV-seronegative.

The rearrangement uses TRBV29-1 and TRBJ2-3; 10 nucleotides agree with TRBD2. The CDR3 totals 14 residues. Germline V CDR1 and CDR2: SQVTM, ANQGSEA. With V trimmed by 2 bases and J by 4 bases, 3 bases remained unmatched. The CDR3: CSVEPSGRADTQYF. CDR3 nucleotides: TGCAGCGTTGAACCTAGCGGGAGAGCAGATACGCAGTATTTT.

The chain carries TRBV25-1 and TRBJ2-2, with D possibly matching TRBD2 (6 bases). CDR3 length: 15 amino acids. Germline CDR1 reads MGHDK; CDR2 reads SYGVNS. The V gene lost 4 bases and the J gene lost 5 bases, with 14 bases spanning the gap. This CDR3 reads CASSAEGTATGELFF. The DNA of the CDR3 is TGTGCCAGCAGTGCCGAGGGGACTGCAACCGGGGAGCTGTTTTTT.

This clone was picked up a small number of times. The V gene is TRBV19, the J gene TRBJ1-5; D is uncertain. Trimming removed 5 bases at V and 2 bases at J, with 10 bases between. This CDR3 is 14 amino acids long. Germline V gene data show CDR1 as LNHDA and CDR2 as SQIVND (reference sequence). The CDR3 loop is CASSGQSGNQPQHF. As DNA, the CDR3 is TGTGCCAGTAGTGGGCAAAGTGGCAATCAGCCCCAGCATTTT.

The rearrangement uses TRBV9 and TRBJ2-2, with D possibly TRBD2 on 6 matching bases. Germline-derived CDR1 and CDR2 are SGDLS and YYNGEE. The CDR3 is 15 amino acids. V dropped 1 base and J dropped 2 bases, with 9 bases sitting between them. The CDR3 coding sequence is TGTGCCAGCAGCGTACTAGGGACTAACACCGGGGAGCTGTTTTTT. It yields the protein CASSVLGTNTGELFF.

V usage is TRBV7-2 and J usage is TRBJ1-2; no clear D. The V and J ends lost 1 base and 8 bases respectively, with 14 bases between them. CDR3 size: 14 residues. Looked up from germline, CDR1 is SGHTA and CDR2 is FQGNSA. CDR3 in amino acids: CASSLVEGSSGYTF. Here the CDR3 DNA reads TGTGCCAGCAGCTTAGTGGAGGGCTCTAGCGGCTACACCTTC.

This clone was observed a few times. DNA of the CDR3: TGTGCCAGTAGAACGACAGGACCACTCTCTGGGGCCAACGTCCTGACTTTC. Its protein is CASRTTGPLSGANVLTF. This chain uses TRBV19 with TRBJ2-6; a weak D match, TRBD1 (6 bases). The CDR3 runs to 17 residues. V lost 6 bases, J lost 0 bases, and 15 bases lay in between. CDR1 and CDR2 (germline): LNHDA, SQIVND (reference sequence).